The clone carrying this TCR beta chain was seen a single time. Antigen specificity is unknown. Samples: about 28 days before transplant, then days 30, 100 and 180 after. The protocol was immunoSEQ multiplex PCR, while the TCRdb copy is restricted to in-frame clones and leaves out a portion. The table records nearly 9,000 clones, roughly 85% of them present only once. The CDR3 sequence is 15 residues long. The trim removed 1 base at V and 3 bases at J, leaving 6 bases unmatched. Germline values: CDR1 LGHNA, CDR2 YSLEER. The data were obtained in a study of T cell clonotyping in hematopoietic cell transplantation. Points from the study as a whole: Pathologically expanded recipient clonotypes increased progressively from day 30 to day 180 as diversity fell. No sorting was done, leaving CD4 and CD8 contributions mixed. Broader posttransplant TCR repertoire diversity was predicted by graft donor and pretransplant recipient Inverse Simpson Index values.

The source of this sequence is a female patient younger than 45 who had an allogeneic stem cell transplant, so the T cells may come from the graft donor. Some clones in this sample may be carry-over from other donors' samples. The chain joins TRBV4-3 to TRBJ2-7; 7 bases agree with TRBD1. The sequences come from PBMCs, collected 180 days after allogeneic stem cell transplant. The CDR3, as DNA: TGCGCCAGCAGCCAAGTGGTGACAGGGCTCTACGAGCAGTACTTC. Translation gives CASSQVVTGLYEQYF.